This T cell receptor beta chain stems from a study of blood T cells in healthy people across ages (dated by TCRdb to between 2015 and 2017). For the study in its entirety: In model experiments, roughly one uniquely barcoded TCR beta cDNA molecule per two T cells was captured by template switching. Four age groups were formed from the donors: young (average about 16 years), middle-aged (roughly 38), aged (roughly 58) and long-lived (approximately 80). To track age-related changes in TCR beta repertoire diversity, the study relied on deep sequencing normalized with unique cDNA molecular identifiers. To avoid experimental bias, donors of different ages were distributed randomly across sequencing lanes. For two donors (one aged 18 to 29 and one aged 80 or older), the study analyzed two additional independent replicas of 1 million unique cDNA reads from the same blood draw.

The approximately 39 donors, aged about 6 to 95 years, were systemically healthy Caucasian individuals from Russia. Roughly 9 milliliters of peripheral blood were drawn from each donor into EDTA-treated Vacutainer tubes. Ficoll-Paque density-gradient centrifugation was used to isolate PBMCs, with at least 7 million per sample. Trizol reagent was used to extract total RNA from the PBMCs, yielding at least 6 micrograms per sample. The percentages of naive CD45RAhigh/CD27high T cells were determined by flow cytometry on a PBMC aliquot from every donor. Remarks on this clonotype: Its antigen target is currently unknown. The sample holds no much larger clone one base away, and base qualities are not on file.

The method was 5' RACE. The run used an Illumina HiSeq 2500. A second PCR of about 6 to 11 cycles was run with a J-beta primer mix and a sample-barcoded 5' primer. Each TCR beta cDNA molecule received a unique molecular identifier from a template-switch 5' adaptor carrying 12 random nucleotides. Each sample yielded at least 2.5 million CDR3-containing paired-end reads. First-strand cDNA synthesis was performed from all RNA using the Mint cDNA synthesis kit, with priming by a TRBC-specific oligonucleotide. Following uracil-DNA glycosylase treatment, all cDNA underwent a first 18-cycle PCR with the universal primers M1SS and BC2_uni_R. The authors' analysis ran thus. Each sample was normalized by randomly selecting 1 million high-quality reads, each carrying a distinct molecular identifier. Reads sharing molecular identifiers were discarded rather than binned into consensus sequences. MiTCR, set to a Q25 quality threshold and the strictest error-elimination algorithm, was used for CDR3 identification, clonotype clustering and error correction. A nonparametric unseen species model with Euler transformation was used to estimate lower-bound total TCR beta diversity. The public reads were reprocessed in TCRdb via fastp at Q25 and MiXCR, keeping in-frame beta chains. Each record represents a unique CDR3 protein, reported with the most common genes and DNA among its rows. The V and J calls shown here were made by TCRdb, not taken from the authors' results. In all, the sample holds roughly 1.7 million distinct CDR3 sequences, and approximately 32% of those were seen once. About 11% of the sample goes to the ten largest clones.

The germline V gene sets CDR1 to ENHRY and CDR2 to SYGVKD. From the cysteine through the phenylalanine, the CDR3 covers 16 amino acids. The read is trimmed to its CDR3 DNA, 48 bases read in frame from base 1. The germline V end is reduced by 3 bases and the J end by 1 base; junction bases left unmatched: 6. Here is what the overall study found, with its caveats: A strong correlation was found between observed TCR beta diversity and the percentage of naive T cells measured by flow cytometry. Since profiling was done on bulk unsorted PBMCs, naive and antigen-experienced compartments could not be conclusively compared. As age increased, observed TCR beta diversity per million T cells dropped in a roughly linear way, and a significant reduction was already evident by age about 40. Total diversity estimates from one million sequenced T cells were considered lower bounds and underestimates. The long-lived group showed more naive CD4+ T cells, fewer expanded clones and increased TCR diversity than the aged group, suggesting age selection. The CMV infection status of donors was not known, potentially confounding age-related changes in expanded clonotypes.

The specimen sequenced was blood. This receptor was obtained from a woman aged 25 to 39 in good health. This receptor chain uses TRBV10-3 and TRBJ2-4, with 7 middle bases fitting TRBD2. The CDR3 sequence is CAISDLGGEAKNIQYF. The base sequence is TGTGCCATCAGTGATCTGGGAGGGGAGGCCAAAAACATTCAGTACTTC.